This T cell receptor beta chain was captured in a study of neurological immune-mediated disorders. The wider study: Secondary progressive cases numbered 3 among the approximately 34 multiple sclerosis patients, while the other 31 were relapsing-remitting. Findings and limits, study-wide: There was no clinical or MRI feature that was associated with the multiple sclerosis repertoire cluster.

MiXCR, run by TCRdb on the 5' RACE reads, gives a single entry per CDR3 protein. The table lists around 61,000 distinct CDR3 sequences, approximately 5.1% of them singletons, with roughly 5% in the top ten. This clonotype was counted many times. Its antigen remains unknown. The CDR3 extends over 15 amino acids. Per germline, CDR1 SEHNR and CDR2 FQNEAQ (reference sequence). The J segment lost 7 bases and the V segment lost 3 bases, leaving 8 bases of the junction unmatched. V gene TRBV7-9 combines with J gene TRBJ1-4, with TRBD1 matching 7 bases. The sequence came from a human donor with multiple sclerosis. The donor label of this sample is uncertain. The sequenced sample was PBMCs. In DNA form, the CDR3 reads TGTGCCAGCAGCTTTCGGGCAGGGGGTCGTGAAAAACTGTTTTTT. Amino acids: CASSFRAGGREKLFF. The full variable domain, its missing parts supplied by reference TRBV7-9 and TRBJ1-4, is DTGVSQNPRHKITKRGQNVTFRCDPISEHNRLYWYRQTLGQGPEFLTYFQNEAQLEKSRLLSDRFSAERPKGSFSTLEIQRTEQGDSAMYLCASSFRAGGREKLFFGSGTQLSVL.